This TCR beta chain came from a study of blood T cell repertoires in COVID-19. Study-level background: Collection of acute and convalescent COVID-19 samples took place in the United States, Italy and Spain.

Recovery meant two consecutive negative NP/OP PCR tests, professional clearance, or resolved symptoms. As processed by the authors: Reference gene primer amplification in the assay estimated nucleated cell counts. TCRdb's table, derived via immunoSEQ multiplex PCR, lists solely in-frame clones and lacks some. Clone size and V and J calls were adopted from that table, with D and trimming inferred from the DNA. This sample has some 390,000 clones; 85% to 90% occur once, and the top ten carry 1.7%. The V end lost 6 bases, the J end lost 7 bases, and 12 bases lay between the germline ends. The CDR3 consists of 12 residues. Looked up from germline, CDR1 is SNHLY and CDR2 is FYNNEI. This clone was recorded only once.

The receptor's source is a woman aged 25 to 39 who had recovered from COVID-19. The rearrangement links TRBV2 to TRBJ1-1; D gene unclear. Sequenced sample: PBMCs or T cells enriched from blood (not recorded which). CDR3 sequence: CASRPDIGEAFF. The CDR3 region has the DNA TGTGCCAGCAGACCCGACATCGGTGAAGCTTTCTTT.